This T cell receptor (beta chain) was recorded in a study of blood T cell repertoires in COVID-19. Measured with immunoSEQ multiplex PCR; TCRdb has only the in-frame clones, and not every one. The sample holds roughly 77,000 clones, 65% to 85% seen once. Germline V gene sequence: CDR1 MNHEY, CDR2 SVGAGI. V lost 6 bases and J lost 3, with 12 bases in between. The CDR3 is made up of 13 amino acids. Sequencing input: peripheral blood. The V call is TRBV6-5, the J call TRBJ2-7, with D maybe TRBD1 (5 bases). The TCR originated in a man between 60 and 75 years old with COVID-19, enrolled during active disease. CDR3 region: CASRRTSGYEQYF. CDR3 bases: TGTGCCAGCAGGAGGACATCCGGCTACGAGCAGTACTTC.